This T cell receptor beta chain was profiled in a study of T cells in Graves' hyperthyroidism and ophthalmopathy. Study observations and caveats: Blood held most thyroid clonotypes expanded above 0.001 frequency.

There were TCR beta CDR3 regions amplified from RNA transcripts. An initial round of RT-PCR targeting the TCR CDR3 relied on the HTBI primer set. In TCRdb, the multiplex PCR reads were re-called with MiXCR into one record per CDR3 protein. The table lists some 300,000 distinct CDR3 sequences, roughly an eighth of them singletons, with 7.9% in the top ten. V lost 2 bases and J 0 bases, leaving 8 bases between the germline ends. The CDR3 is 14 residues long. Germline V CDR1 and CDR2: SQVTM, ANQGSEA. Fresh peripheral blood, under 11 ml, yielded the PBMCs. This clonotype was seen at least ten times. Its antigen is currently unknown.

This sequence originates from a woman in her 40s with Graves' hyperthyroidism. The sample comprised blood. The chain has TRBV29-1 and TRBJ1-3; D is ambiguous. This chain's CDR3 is CSVEPPNSGNTIYF. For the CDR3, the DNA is TGCAGCGTTGAACCACCTAACTCTGGAAACACCATATATTTT.